This TCR beta chain was found in a study of a mutant IDH1 vaccine in newly diagnosed glioma. Study summary: Treated individuals were roughly 62% male and around 38% female, averaging 40.4 years of age. Former treatment meant radiotherapy, temozolomide, or both; the majority had gotten both. The study's findings and limits: Pseudoprogression apparently lacked any relation to changes in top peripheral T cell clonotypes.

Germline V lookup: CDR1 WSHSY, CDR2 SAAADI. V gave up 2 bases and J gave up 7 bases, with 5 bases separating them. There are 11 residues in the CDR3. The assay was immunoSEQ multiplex PCR, and TCRdb's table has in-frame clones only and misses some. The data hold around 59,000 clones, with about nine tenths observed a single time. Documented time point: baseline, week 1 (first vaccination visit). As to treatment: pre-vaccination baseline after standard-of-care therapy. Donor tumors were new WHO grade 3 or 4 IDH1-mutant, ATRX-lost astrocytomas. About this clone itself: The antigen remains unidentified.

The sample in question was PBMCs, obtained from a glioma patient treated with radiotherapy, temozolomide or both. The clonotype originates from a man between 50 and 59 years old with glioma. The chain is built from TRBV10-2 and TRBJ2-5, with D possibly matching TRBD2 (5 bases). CDR3 protein: CASSERGTQYF. CDR3 DNA sequence: TGCGCCAGCAGTGAGCGGGGGACCCAGTACTTC.